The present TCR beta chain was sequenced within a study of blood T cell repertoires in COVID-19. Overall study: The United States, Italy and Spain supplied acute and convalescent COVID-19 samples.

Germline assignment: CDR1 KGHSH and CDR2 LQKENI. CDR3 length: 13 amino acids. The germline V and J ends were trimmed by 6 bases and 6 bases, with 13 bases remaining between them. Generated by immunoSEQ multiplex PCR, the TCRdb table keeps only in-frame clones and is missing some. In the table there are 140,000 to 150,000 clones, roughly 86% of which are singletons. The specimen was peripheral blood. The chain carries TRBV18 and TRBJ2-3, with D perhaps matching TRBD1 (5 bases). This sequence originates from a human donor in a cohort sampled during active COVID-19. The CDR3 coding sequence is TGTGCCAGCTCTGGGGCCCACGCGGATACGCAGTATTTT. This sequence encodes CASSGAHADTQYF.